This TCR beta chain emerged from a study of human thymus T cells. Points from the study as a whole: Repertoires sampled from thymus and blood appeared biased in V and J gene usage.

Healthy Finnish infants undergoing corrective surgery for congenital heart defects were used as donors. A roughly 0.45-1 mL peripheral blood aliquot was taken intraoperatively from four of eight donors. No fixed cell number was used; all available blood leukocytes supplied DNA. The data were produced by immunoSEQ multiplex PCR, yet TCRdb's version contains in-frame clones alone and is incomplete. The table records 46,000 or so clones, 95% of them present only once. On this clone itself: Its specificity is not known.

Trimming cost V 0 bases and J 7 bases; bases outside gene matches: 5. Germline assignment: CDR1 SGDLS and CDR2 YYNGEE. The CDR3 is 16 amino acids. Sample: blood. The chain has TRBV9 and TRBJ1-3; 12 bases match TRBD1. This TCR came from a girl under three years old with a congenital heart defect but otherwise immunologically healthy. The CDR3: CASSVAGQGAANTIYF. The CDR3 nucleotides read TGTGCCAGCAGCGTAGCGGGACAGGGGGCAGCGAACACCATATATTTT. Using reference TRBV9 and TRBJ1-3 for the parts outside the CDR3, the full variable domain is DSGVTQTPKHLITATGQRVTLRCSPRSGDLSVYWYQQSLDQGLQFLIQYYNGEERAKGNILERFSAQQFPDLHSELNLSSLELGDSALYFCASSVAGQGAANTIYFGEGSWLTVV.